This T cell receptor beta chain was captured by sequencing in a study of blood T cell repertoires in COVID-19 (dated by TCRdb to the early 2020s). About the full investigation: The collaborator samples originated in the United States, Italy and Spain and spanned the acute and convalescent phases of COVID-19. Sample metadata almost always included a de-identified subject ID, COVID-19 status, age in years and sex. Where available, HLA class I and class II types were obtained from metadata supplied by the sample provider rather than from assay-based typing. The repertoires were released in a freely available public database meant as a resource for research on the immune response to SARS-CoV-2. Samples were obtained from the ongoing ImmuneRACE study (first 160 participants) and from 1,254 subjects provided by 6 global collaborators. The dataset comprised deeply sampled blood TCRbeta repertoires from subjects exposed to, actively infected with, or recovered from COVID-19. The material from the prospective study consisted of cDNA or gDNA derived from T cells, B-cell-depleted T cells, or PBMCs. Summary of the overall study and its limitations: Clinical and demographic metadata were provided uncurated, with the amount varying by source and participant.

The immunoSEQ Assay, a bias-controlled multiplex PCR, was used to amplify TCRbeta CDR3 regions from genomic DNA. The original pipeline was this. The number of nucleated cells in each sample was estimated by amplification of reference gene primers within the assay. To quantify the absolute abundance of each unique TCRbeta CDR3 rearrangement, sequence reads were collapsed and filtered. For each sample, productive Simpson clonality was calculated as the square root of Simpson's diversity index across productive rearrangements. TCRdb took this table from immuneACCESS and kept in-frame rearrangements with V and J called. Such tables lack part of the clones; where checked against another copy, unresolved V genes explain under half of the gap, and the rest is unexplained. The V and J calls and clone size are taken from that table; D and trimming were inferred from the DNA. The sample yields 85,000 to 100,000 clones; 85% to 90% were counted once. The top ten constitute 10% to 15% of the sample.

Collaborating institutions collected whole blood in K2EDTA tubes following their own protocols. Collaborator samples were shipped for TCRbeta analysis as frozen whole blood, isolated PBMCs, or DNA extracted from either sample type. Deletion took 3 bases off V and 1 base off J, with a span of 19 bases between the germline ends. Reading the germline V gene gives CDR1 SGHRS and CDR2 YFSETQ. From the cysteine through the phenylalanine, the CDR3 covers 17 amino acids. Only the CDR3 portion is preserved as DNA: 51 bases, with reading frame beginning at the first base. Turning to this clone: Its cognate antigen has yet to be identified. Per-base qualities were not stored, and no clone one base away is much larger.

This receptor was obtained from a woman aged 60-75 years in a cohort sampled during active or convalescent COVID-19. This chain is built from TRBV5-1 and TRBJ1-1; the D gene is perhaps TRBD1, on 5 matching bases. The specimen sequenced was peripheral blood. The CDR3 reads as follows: CASSSPMSGVGNTEAFF. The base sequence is TGCGCCAGCAGCTCCCCCATGTCGGGGGTGGGGAACACTGAAGCTTTCTTT.